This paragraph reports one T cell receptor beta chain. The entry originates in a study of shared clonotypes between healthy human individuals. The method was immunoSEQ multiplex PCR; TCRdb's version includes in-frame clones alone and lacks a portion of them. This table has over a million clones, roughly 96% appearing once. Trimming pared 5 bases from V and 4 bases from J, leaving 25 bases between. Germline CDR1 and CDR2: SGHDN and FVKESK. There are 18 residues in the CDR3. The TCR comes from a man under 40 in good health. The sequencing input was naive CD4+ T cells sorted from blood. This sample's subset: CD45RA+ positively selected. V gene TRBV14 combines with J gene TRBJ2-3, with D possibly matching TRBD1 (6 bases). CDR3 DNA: TGTGCCAGCAGCGCAAGAGGGACACTGATATGGACAGCAGATACGCAGTATTTT. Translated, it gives CASSARGTLIWTADTQYF.